A selection of T cell receptor beta chains follows, all from one sample in a study of blood T cell repertoires in COVID-19. TCRdb keeps only in-frame clones here, not all; method: immunoSEQ multiplex PCR. The top ten hold 3.5% to 5% of the sample, which has some 240,000 clones, around 80% seen once. Sequences were obtained from PBMCs or T cells enriched from blood (not recorded which). The receptor source for this set is a man aged 30 to 39 with acute COVID-19. The CDR3 runs from the conserved cysteine through the conserved F or W. Each record gives: D gene, V gene, clone size, J gene, CDR3 DNA, CDR3 protein. A D gene is named only where the DNA matches it firmly. A row's size may be missing; if present it is once, few, many or a size class.

>.|TRBV6-5|once|TRBJ2-5
TGTGCCAGCAGTTACTTTTTCGGACGGGGAGAGACCCAGTACTTC
CASSYFFGRGETQYF
>.|TRBV7-2|.|TRBJ2-3
TGTGCCAGCAGCCCACGACTAGGAGAGTCAGATACGCAGTATTTT
CASSPRLGESDTQYF
>.|TRBV5-1|.|TRBJ2-1
TGTGCCAGCAGGGTGGGAGGCGGGATGGAGCAGTTCTTC
CASRVGGGMEQFF
>TRBD1|TRBV24-1|.|TRBJ1-2
TGTGCCACCAGTCATCTGGGACAGGGGGCCTATGGCTACACCTTC
CATSHLGQGAYGYTF
>TRBD1|TRBV19|.|TRBJ2-1
TGTGCCAGTAGTACTTACAGGGGGGCCAGCAATGAGCAGTTCTTC
CASSTYRGASNEQFF
>TRBD1|TRBV24-1|few|TRBJ1-2
TGTGCCACCAGTGTGGACAGGGTTGGTGGCTACACCTTC
CATSVDRVGGYTF
>TRBD1|TRBV30|.|TRBJ1-2
TGTGCCTGGAGGCCGGGACAGCGAGACTACACCTTC
CAWRPGQRDYTF
>.|TRBV30|.|TRBJ2-2
TGTGCCTGGAACTACCACACCGGGGAGCTGTTTTTT
CAWNYHTGELFF
>TRBD1|TRBV9|.|TRBJ1-2
TGTGCCAGCAGCGTAGGGACAGGGAATGGCTACACCTTC
CASSVGTGNGYTF
>TRBD2|TRBV2|.|TRBJ2-5
TGTGCCAGCAGTGAAGGGGTTGGACTAGCGGTTCCAGAGACCCAGTACTTC
CASSEGVGLAVPETQYF
>.|TRBV5-6|few|TRBJ1-2
TGTGCCAGCAGTCCGGAGGCGGAAAGCTATGGCTACACCTTC
CASSPEAESYGYTF
>TRBD2|TRBV27|few|TRBJ2-2
TGTGCCAGCAGTGCTCTAGCGGGAGGCCCTGTGGCCGGGGAGCTGTTTTTT
CASSALAGGPVAGELFF
>TRBD2|TRBV27|.|TRBJ2-5
TGTGCCAGCAGTTCTCAGCGGGAGGGGGGGTATCTCGAGACCCAGTACTTC
CASSSQREGGYLETQYF
>.|TRBV19|.|TRBJ1-5
TGTGCCAGTGACACCTCATATCAGCCCCAGCATTTT
CASDTSYQPQHF
>.|TRBV27|.|TRBJ1-5
TGTGCCAGCAGTTTCAGCGGATATAGCAATCAGCCCCAGCATTTT
CASSFSGYSNQPQHF
>.|TRBV5-4|.|TRBJ2-5
TGTGCCAGCAGCTTTTTAGAAGAGACCCAGTACTTC
CASSFLEETQYF
>TRBD2|TRBV9|.|TRBJ2-1
TGTGCCAGCAGCACACCTTCGGGACTAGCGGGAGAAGAGGATTTGTCCTACAATGAGCAGTTCTTC
CASSTPSGLAGEEDLSYNEQFF
>.|TRBV19|.|TRBJ1-6
TGTGCCAGTAGGCAGAGGACTGGGGAGGGGTCACCCCTCCACTTT
CASRQRTGEGSPLHF
>TRBD1|TRBV7-9|.|TRBJ1-6
TGTGCCAGCAGATCAGACAGGGGAGATTCACCCCTCCACTTT
CASRSDRGDSPLHF
>.|TRBV18|.|TRBJ1-2
TGTGCCAGCTCACCATTAACGGGACAACCGGACCCCCAATATGGCTACACCTTC
CASSPLTGQPDPQYGYTF
>.|TRBV25-1|.|TRBJ1-1
TGTGCCAGCAGTGGACATGTGAACACTGAAGCTTTCTTT
CASSGHVNTEAFF
>TRBD1|TRBV19|.|TRBJ1-5
TGTGCCAGTAGAACCGGGACAGGGGTCAATCAGCCCCAGCATTTT
CASRTGTGVNQPQHF
>.|TRBV9|.|TRBJ2-3
TGTGCCAGCACCCGTAGTGGGGGGACCCTGCTGTCAGATACGCAGTATTTT
CASTRSGGTLLSDTQYF
>.|TRBV7-9|once|TRBJ2-1
TGTGCCAGCAGCGGGGCCTCCTACAATGAGCAGTTCTTC
CASSGASYNEQFF
>.|TRBV7-6|.|TRBJ2-2
TGTGCCAGCAGTCGACAGACAACGAACACCGGGGAGCTGTTTTTT
CASSRQTTNTGELFF
>TRBD2|TRBV5-4|.|TRBJ2-3
TGTGCCAGCAGCTTGGCCAATCCTAGCGGTCAAGATACGCAGTATTTT
CASSLANPSGQDTQYF
>.|TRBV4-3|.|TRBJ2-1
TGCGCCAGCAGCCAAGATGGCCCCCTGGGCCGGGAGCAGTTCTTC
CASSQDGPLGREQFF
>.|TRBV18|.|TRBJ1-1
TGTGCCAGCTCGCGGGGGGATGTGGACACTGAAGCTTTCTTT
CASSRGDVDTEAFF
>.|TRBV5-1|few|TRBJ1-2
TGCGCCAGCAGCAATAAACCCCGACAGGTCTACTATGGCTACACCTTC
CASSNKPRQVYYGYTF
>.|TRBV6-4|.|TRBJ1-6
TGTGCCAGCAGTGACACTGCAGGGCGTAATTCACCCCTCCACTTT
CASSDTAGRNSPLHF
>TRBD1|TRBV28|.|TRBJ1-1
TGTGCCAGCAGTCCCCGAGGGGGCGGGAACACTGAAGCTTTCTTT
CASSPRGGGNTEAFF
>.|TRBV19|.|TRBJ2-2
TGTGCCAGTAGTATAGGGCCAGAAACCGGGGAGCTGTTTTTT
CASSIGPETGELFF
>.|TRBV28|.|TRBJ1-4
TGTGCCAGCAGTTTCCAAGGGGGTAGAGAAAAACTGTTTTTT
CASSFQGGREKLFF
>.|TRBV6-2/TRBV6-3|.|TRBJ2-3
TGTGCCAGCAGTTACTCCCGGACTAGCACAGATACGCAGTATTTT
CASSYSRTSTDTQYF
>TRBD2|TRBV14|.|TRBJ2-2
TGTGCCAGCAGCCAAGATCTGTCAGGGACTAGCGGGAGGAACACCGGGGAGCTGTTTTTT
CASSQDLSGTSGRNTGELFF
>.|TRBV25-1|.|TRBJ1-1
TGTGCCAGCAGCCGACAATCCTACACTGAAGCTTTCTTT
CASSRQSYTEAFF
>TRBD1|TRBV5-1|.|TRBJ1-1
TGCGCCAGCAGCCCAGAGACAGGGTCGACTGAAGCTTTCTTT
CASSPETGSTEAFF
>TRBD2|TRBV2|.|TRBJ2-3
TGTGCCAGCAGGGGACTAGCGGGAGGGAAAAGCACAGATACGCAGTATTTT
CASRGLAGGKSTDTQYF
>TRBD2|TRBV19|.|TRBJ2-1
TGTGCCAGTAGTATAGTACGGGTCCAGCGGGGAGGCGCTGAGCAGTTCTTC
CASSIVRVQRGGAEQFF
>.|TRBV19|.|TRBJ1-2
TGTGCCAGTAGTATGCCGGGGGGGTCTTGGGGCTACACCTTC
CASSMPGGSWGYTF
>.|TRBV28|.|TRBJ1-4
TGTGCCATCCAGACACCCCCAGGAGAAAAACTGTTTTTT
CAIQTPPGEKLFF
>.|TRBV19|once|TRBJ1-6
TGTGCCAGTGGGGACAACTCCCTCCACTTT
CASGDNSLHF
>TRBD1|TRBV6-5|.|TRBJ1-5
TGTGCCAGCAGTCTAGACAGGGTAGGCCAGCCCCAGCATTTT
CASSLDRVGQPQHF
>.|TRBV29-1|.|TRBJ2-2
TGCAGCGTTGCTGCGAACACCGGGGAGCTGTTTTTT
CSVAANTGELFF
>.|TRBV24-1|many|TRBJ1-2
TGTGCCACCAGTGATTTTGGTCAGGCGCTTTACACCTTC
CATSDFGQALYTF
>TRBD2|TRBV10-2|once|TRBJ2-3
TGCGCCAGCAGTGAGCCCGGGGGGGGTACGCAGTATTTT
CASSEPGGGTQYF
>.|TRBV6-6|.|TRBJ1-6
TGTGCCAGTCTCGGACAGTTTTTCTATAATTCACCCCTCCACTTT
CASLGQFFYNSPLHF
>.|TRBV28|.|TRBJ1-4
TGTGCCAGCAGTTTAGGGAGAATTGAAAAACTGTTTTTT
CASSLGRIEKLFF
>.|TRBV5-6|.|TRBJ1-1
TGTGCCAGCAGCTTGGGCCAGGGCCAGGGGAACACTGAAGCTTTCTTT
CASSLGQGQGNTEAFF
>.|TRBV24-1|.|TRBJ2-3
TGTGCCACCAGTGATTTGCAAGTTAGCGGAGGAAAAACAGATACGCAGTATTTT
CATSDLQVSGGKTDTQYF
>TRBD2|TRBV20-1|.|TRBJ2-3
TGCAGTGCTAGTGAAACTAGCGGGGGAGCTAGCACAGATACGCAGTATTTT
CSASETSGGASTDTQYF
>.|TRBV29-1|.|TRBJ1-5
TGCAGCGCCTACGATGGAACGGGAGAGCCCCAGCATTTT
CSAYDGTGEPQHF
>.|TRBV5-1|.|TRBJ2-2
TGCGCCAGCAGCTTTCAGCCAAGTACAGGGAACAACGGGGAGCTGTTTTTT
CASSFQPSTGNNGELFF
>.|TRBV24-1|.|TRBJ1-5
TGTGCCACCAGTGAACGGCAGGGAAACAATCAGCCCCAGCATTTT
CATSERQGNNQPQHF
>TRBD2|TRBV2|once|TRBJ2-2
TGTGCCAGCAGCATGCCGGGACTAGCGGTCACCGGGGAGCTGTTTTTT
CASSMPGLAVTGELFF
>.|TRBV20-1|.|TRBJ2-4
TGCAGTGCTAGTTCCGTAGCCAAAAACATTCAGTACTTC
CSASSVAKNIQYF
>TRBD2|TRBV28|.|TRBJ2-4
TGTGCCAGCAGGGGACTAGCGGGAGGGCCGATCAAAAACATTCAGTACTTC
CASRGLAGGPIKNIQYF
>.|TRBV6-5|.|TRBJ1-5
TGTGCCAGCTCGGGGGGGCAGGGCTTCAATCAGCCCCAGCATTTT
CASSGGQGFNQPQHF
>TRBD1|TRBV9|.|TRBJ1-4
TGTGCCAGCAGCGACCCGGGACAGGGGGCGCTAGGGGAAAAACTGTTTTTT
CASSDPGQGALGEKLFF